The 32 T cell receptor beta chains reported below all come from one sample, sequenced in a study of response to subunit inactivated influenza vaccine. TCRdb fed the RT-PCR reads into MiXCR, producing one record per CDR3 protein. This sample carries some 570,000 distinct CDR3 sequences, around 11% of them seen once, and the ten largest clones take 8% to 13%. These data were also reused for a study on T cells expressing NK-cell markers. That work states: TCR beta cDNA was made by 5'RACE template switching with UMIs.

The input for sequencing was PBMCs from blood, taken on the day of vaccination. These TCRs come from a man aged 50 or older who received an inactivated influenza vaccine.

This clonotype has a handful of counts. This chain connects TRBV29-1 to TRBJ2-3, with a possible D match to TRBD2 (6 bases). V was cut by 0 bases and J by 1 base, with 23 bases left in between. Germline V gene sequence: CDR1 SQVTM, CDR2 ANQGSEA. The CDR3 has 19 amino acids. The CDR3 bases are TGCAGCGTTGAAGAGTTGGATCTCGAGCTCGGGGGACGCACAGATACGCAGTATTTT. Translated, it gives CSVEELDLELGGRTDTQYF.

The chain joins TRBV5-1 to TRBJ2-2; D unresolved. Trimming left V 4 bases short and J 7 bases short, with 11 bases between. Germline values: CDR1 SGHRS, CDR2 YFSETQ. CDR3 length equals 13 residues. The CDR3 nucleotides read TGCGCCAGCAGCCTAGAAACAATCGGGGAGCTGTTTTTT. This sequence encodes CASSLETIGELFF.

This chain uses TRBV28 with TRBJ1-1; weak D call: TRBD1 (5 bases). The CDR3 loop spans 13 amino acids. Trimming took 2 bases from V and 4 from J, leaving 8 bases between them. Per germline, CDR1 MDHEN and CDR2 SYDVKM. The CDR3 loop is CASSLMGVTEAFF. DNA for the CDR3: TGTGCCAGCAGTTTAATGGGGGTCACTGAAGCTTTCTTT.

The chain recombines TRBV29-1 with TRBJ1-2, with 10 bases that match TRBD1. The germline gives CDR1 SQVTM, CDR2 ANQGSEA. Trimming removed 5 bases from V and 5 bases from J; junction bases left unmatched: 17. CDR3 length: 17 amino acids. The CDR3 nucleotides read TGCAGCGTTACCGGGACAGGGGTTAGGTTGGGGTCATATGGCTACACCTTC. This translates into CSVTGTGVRLGSYGYTF.

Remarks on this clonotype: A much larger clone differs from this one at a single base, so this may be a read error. CDR3 in amino acids: CASSRVLRGLANTGELFF. CDR3 bases: TGTGCCAGCAGCCGAGTCCTCAGGGGGCTCGCGAACACCGGGGAGCTGTTTTTT. This chain connects TRBV4-2 to TRBJ2-2; 8 bases fit TRBD1. J lost 0 bases, V lost 4 bases, and 10 bases had no gene match. Germline V lookup: CDR1 LGHNA, CDR2 YNFKEQ. The CDR3 loop spans 18 amino acids.

CDR3: CASSRGLAGEEPLDTQYF. Written as DNA, the CDR3 is TGCGCCAGCAGCCGGGGACTAGCGGGGGAGGAGCCCCTAGATACGCAGTATTTT. This chain joins TRBV4-3 and TRBJ2-3, with 14 positions matching TRBD2. The V segment lost 4 bases and the J segment 5 bases; nucleotides outside the gene matches: 11. The germline CDR1 and CDR2 sequences are LGHNA and YSLEER. CDR3 length equals 18 residues.

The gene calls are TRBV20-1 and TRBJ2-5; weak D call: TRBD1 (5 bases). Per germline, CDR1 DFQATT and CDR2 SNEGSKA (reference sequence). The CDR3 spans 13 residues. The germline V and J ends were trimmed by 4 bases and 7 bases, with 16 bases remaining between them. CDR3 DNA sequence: TGCAGTGCTACATCGACAGCGTGGGGGACCCAGTACTTC. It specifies CSATSTAWGTQYF.

In DNA form, the CDR3 reads TGTGCCAGCAGTTACTTGTCCGAGGGGACCCAGTACTTC. This translates into CASSYLSEGTQYF. The rearrangement uses TRBV6-2 or TRBV6-3 and TRBJ2-5; D is possibly TRBD2 (5 bases). This CDR3 spans 13 amino acids. V was pared by 1 base and J by 7 bases, with 10 bases between. Germline V gene lookup returns CDR1 MNHEY and CDR2 SVGEGT.

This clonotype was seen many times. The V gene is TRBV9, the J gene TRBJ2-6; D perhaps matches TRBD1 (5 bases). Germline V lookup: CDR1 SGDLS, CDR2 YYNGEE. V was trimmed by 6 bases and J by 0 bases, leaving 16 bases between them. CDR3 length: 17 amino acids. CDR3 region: CASNGPGHLSGANVLTF. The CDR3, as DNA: TGTGCCAGCAACGGACCCGGACACCTCTCTGGGGCCAACGTCCTGACTTTC.

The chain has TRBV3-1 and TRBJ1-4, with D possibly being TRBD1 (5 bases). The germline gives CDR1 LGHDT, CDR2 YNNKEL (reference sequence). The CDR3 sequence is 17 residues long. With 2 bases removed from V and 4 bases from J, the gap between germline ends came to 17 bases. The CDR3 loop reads CASSQRREWGLNEKLFF. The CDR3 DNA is TGTGCCAGCAGCCAACGGCGGGAGTGGGGACTTAATGAAAAACTGTTTTTT.

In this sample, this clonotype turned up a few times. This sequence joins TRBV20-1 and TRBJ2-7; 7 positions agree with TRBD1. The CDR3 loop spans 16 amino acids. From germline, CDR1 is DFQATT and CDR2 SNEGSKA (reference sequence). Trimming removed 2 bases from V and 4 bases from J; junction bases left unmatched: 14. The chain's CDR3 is CSARRLNGTDIYEQYF. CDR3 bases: TGCAGTGCTAGACGGCTTAATGGGACAGATATTTACGAGCAGTACTTC.

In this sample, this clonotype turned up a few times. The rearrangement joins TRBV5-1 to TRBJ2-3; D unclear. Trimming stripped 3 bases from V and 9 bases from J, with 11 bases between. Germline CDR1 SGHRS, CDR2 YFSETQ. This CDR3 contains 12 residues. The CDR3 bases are TGCGCCAGCAGCTCTATGACCGACACGCAGTATTTT. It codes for CASSSMTDTQYF.

The CDR3 here is CASSFTGGRIEEAFF. CDR3 coding DNA: TGTGCCAGCAGCTTCACAGGGGGCCGGATTGAGGAAGCTTTCTTT. This sequence joins TRBV5-5 and TRBJ1-1; 9 nucleotides agree with TRBD1. Trimming took 2 bases from V and 8 from J; bases not matched to a gene: 10. This CDR3 is 15 amino acids long. The germline V gene has CDR1 SGHKS and CDR2 YYEKEE (reference sequence).

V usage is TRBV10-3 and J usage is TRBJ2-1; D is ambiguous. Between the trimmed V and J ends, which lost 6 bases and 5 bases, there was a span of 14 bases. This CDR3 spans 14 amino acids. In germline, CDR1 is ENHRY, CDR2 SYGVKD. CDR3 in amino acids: CAIRAPEADNEQFF. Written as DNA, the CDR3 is TGTGCCATCAGAGCACCTGAGGCCGACAATGAGCAGTTCTTC.

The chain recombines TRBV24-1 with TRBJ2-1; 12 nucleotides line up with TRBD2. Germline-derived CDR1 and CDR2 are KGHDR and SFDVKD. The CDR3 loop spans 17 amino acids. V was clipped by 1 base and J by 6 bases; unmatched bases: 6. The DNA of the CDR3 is TGTGCCACCAGTGATTTTCCGACTAGCGGGGGATTCAATGAGCAGTTCTTC. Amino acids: CATSDFPTSGGFNEQFF.

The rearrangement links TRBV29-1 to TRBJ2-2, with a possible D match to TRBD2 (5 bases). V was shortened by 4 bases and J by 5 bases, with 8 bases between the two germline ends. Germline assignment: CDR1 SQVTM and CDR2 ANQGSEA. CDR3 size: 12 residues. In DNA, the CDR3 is TGCAGCGTTGTACGGGAAACCGGGGAGCTGTTTTTT. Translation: CSVVRETGELFF.

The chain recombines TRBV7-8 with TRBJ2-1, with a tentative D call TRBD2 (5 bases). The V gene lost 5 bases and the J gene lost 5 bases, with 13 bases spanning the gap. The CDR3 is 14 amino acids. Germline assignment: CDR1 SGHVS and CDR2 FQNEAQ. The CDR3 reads CASSMPSGHNEQFF. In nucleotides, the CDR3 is TGTGCCAGCAGCATGCCAAGCGGACACAATGAGCAGTTCTTC. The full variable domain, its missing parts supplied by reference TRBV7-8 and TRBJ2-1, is GAGVSQSPRYKVAKRGQDVALRCDPISGHVSLFWYQQALGQGPEFLTYFQNEAQLDKSGLPSDRFFAERPEGSVSTLKIQRTQQEDSAVYLCASSMPSGHNEQFFGPGTRLTVL.

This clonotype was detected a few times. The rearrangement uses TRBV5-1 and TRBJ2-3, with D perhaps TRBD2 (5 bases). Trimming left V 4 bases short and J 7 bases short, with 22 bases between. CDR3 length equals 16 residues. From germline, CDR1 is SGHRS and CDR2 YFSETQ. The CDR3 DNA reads TGCGCCAGCAGCCCCCCCGGGGAGCGGACCAGCAATACGCAGTATTTT. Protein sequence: CASSPPGERTSNTQYF. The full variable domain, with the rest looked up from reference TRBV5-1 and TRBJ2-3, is KAGVTQTPRYLIKTRGQQVTLSCSPISGHRSVSWYQQTPGQGLQFLFEYFSETQRNKGNFPGRFSGRQFSNSRSEMNVSTLELGDSALYLCASSPPGERTSNTQYFGPGTRLTVL.

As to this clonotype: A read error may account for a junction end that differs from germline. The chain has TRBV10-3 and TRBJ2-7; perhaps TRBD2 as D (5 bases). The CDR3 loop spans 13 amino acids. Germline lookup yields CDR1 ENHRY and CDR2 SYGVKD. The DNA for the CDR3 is TGTGCCATCAGTGAAGCCGGGGTCGGCGAGCAGTGCTTC. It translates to CAISEAGVGEQCF.

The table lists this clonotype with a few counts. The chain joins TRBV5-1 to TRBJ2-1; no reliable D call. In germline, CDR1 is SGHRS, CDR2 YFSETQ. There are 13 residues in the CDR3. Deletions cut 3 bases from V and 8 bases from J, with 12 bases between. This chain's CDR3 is CASSSSGGYEQFF. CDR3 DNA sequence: TGCGCCAGCAGCTCCTCCGGTGGCTATGAGCAGTTCTTC.

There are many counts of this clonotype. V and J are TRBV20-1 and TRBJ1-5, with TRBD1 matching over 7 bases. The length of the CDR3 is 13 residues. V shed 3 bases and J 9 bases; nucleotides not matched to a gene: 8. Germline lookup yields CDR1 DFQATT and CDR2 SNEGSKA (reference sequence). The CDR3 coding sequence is TGCAGTGCTAGTGACAGGGACACTTGGCCCCAGCATTTT. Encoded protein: CSASDRDTWPQHF.

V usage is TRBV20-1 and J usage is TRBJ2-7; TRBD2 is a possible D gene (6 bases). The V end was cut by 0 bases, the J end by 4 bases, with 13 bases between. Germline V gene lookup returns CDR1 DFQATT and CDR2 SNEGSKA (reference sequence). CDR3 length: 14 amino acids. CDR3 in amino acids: CSARDYRGRYEQYF. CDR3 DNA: TGCAGTGCTAGAGATTATCGGGGGAGATACGAGCAGTACTTC.

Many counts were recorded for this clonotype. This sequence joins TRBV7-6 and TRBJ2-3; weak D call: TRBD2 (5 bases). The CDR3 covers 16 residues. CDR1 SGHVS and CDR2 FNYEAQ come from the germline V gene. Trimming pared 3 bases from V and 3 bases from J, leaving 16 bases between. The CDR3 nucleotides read TGTGCCAGCAGCTTCATTTCGGGAAGAGGGACAGATACGCAGTATTTT. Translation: CASSFISGRGTDTQYF.

CDR3 sequence: CASSLGWVRSEQFF. CDR3 coding DNA: TGCGCCAGCAGCTTGGGGTGGGTACGGAGTGAGCAGTTCTTC. The V call is TRBV5-1, the J call TRBJ2-1; the D is unclear. Trimming took 0 bases from V and 9 from J, leaving 13 bases between them. CDR1 is SGHRS and CDR2 is YFSETQ in the germline V gene. CDR3 length: 14 amino acids.

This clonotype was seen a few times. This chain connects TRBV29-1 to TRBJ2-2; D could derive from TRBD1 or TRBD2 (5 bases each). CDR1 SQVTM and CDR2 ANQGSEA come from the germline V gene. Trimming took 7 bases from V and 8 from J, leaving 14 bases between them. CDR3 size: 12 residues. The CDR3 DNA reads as TGCAGCGGGGTCGGGGCCACGGGGGAGCTGTTTTTT. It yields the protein CSGVGATGELFF.

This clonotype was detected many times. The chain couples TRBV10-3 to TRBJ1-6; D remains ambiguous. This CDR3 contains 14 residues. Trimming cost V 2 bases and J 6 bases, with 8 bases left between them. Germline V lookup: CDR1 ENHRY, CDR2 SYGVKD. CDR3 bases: TGTGCCATCAGTGAGAACAGCCGTAATTCACCCCTCCACTTT. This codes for CAISENSRNSPLHF.

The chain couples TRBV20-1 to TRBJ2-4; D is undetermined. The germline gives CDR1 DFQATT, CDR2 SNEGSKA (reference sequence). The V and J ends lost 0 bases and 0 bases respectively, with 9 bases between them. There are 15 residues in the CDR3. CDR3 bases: TGCAGTGCTAGAGATGGGCAGCTAGCCAAAAACATTCAGTACTTC. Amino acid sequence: CSARDGQLAKNIQYF.

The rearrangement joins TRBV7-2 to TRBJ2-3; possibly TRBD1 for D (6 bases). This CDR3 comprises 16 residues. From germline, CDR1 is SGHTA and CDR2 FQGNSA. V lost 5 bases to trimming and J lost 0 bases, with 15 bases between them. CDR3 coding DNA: TGTGCCAGCAGCGCGACAGGCCGAAGTAGCACAGATACGCAGTATTTT. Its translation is CASSATGRSSTDTQYF.

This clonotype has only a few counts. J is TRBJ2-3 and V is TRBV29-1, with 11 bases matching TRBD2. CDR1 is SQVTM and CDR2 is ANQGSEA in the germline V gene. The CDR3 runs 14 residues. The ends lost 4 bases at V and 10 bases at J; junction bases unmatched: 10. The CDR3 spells CSVVTSGRSSSQYF. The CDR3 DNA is TGCAGCGTTGTAACTAGCGGGAGAAGTTCGTCGCAGTATTTT.

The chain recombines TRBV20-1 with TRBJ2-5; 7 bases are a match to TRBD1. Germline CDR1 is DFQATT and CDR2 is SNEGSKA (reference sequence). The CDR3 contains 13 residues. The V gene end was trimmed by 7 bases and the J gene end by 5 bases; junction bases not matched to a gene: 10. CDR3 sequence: CSEKKQGKETQYF. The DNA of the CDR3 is TGCAGTGAAAAGAAACAGGGGAAGGAGACCCAGTACTTC.

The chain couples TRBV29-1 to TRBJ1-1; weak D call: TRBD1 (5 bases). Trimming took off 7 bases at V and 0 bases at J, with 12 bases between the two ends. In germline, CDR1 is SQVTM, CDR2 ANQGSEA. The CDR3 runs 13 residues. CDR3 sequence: CSDQGRMNTEAFF. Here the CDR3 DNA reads TGCAGCGACCAGGGTCGTATGAACACTGAAGCTTTCTTT.

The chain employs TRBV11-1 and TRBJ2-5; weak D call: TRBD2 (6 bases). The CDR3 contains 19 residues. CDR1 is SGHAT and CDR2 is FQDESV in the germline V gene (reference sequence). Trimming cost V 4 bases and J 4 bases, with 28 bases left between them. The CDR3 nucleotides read TGTGCCAGCAGCTCTCGGGGTGATTACGCGGGAAGGCGGGGAGAGACCCAGTACTTC. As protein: CASSSRGDYAGRRGETQYF.